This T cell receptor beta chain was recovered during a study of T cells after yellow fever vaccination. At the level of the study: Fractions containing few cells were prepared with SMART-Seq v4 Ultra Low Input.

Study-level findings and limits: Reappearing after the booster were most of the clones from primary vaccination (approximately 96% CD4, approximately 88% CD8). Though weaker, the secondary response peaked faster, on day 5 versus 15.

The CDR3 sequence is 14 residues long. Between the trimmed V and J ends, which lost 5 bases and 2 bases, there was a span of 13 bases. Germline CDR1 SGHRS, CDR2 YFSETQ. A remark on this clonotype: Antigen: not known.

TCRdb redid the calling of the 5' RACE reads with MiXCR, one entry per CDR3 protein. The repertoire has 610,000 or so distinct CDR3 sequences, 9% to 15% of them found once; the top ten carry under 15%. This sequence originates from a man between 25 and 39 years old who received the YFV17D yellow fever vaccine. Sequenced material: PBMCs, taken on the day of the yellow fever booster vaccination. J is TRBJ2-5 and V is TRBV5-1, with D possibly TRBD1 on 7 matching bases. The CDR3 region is CASRLTGRQETQYF. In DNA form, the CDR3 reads TGCGCCAGCAGACTGACAGGGAGGCAAGAGACCCAGTACTTC.